This TCR beta chain was identified during a study of T cells in Graves' hyperthyroidism and ophthalmopathy. Study-wide points: Model-based prediction identified ophthalmopathy a median 6.5 months prior to its onset. Most expanded thyroid clonotypes above 0.001 recurred in blood.

Researchers took RNA transcripts and amplified the TCR beta CDR3 regions from them. The HTBI set primed first-round TCR CDR3 RT-PCR. TCRdb used MiXCR to reprocess the multiplex PCR reads, holding one entry per CDR3 protein. The sample consists of about 690,000 distinct CDR3 sequences, around a sixth of them appearing once. Turning to this clonotype: Its antigen remains unknown.

Hyperthyroidism of Graves' type that showed no ophthalmopathy progression within 18 months was stable. The ends were cut back, 0 bases at V and 6 bases at J, with 4 bases in the middle. There are 12 residues in the CDR3. Germline V gives CDR1 SGHRS, CDR2 YFSETQ. The TCR comes from a man aged 50-59 years with Graves' hyperthyroidism. This sequence joins TRBV5-1 and TRBJ2-1; D unclear. Sequencing used blood. CDR3 DNA: TGCGCCAGCAGCTTGGCATTCAATGAGCAGTTCTTC. It yields the protein CASSLAFNEQFF. The full variable domain, completed using reference TRBV5-1 and TRBJ2-1, is KAGVTQTPRYLIKTRGQQVTLSCSPISGHRSVSWYQQTPGQGLQFLFEYFSETQRNKGNFPGRFSGRQFSNSRSEMNVSTLELGDSALYLCASSLAFNEQFFGPGTRLTVL.